Each of the 20 T cell receptor beta chains below was sequenced from the same sample in a study of cytomegalovirus exposure and HLA in healthy donors. 13 Jbeta primers and 60 Vbeta primers were used for the PCR. Some clones are missing from TCRdb's copy, which holds only in-frame ones; the method was immunoSEQ multiplex PCR. The sample includes 120,000 or so clones, around 80% of them seen just once. The sequencing sample was made of PBMCs. Every receptor here comes from a woman between 18 and 30 years old in good health and CMV-seronegative.

The rearrangement links TRBV7-3 to TRBJ2-3; 13 nucleotides match TRBD2. Trimming took 5 bases from V and 2 from J; bases not matched to a gene: 7. The CDR3 is 17 amino acids. Germline V CDR1 and CDR2: SGHTA, FQGTGA. The CDR3 nucleotides are TGTGCCAGCAGCGCGCGACTAGCGGGGGGTCTCACAGATACGCAGTATTTT. It is translated as CASSARLAGGLTDTQYF.

This chain connects TRBV2 to TRBJ1-1; TRBD1 matches at 7 bases. The CDR3 covers 14 residues. Germline assignment: CDR1 SNHLY and CDR2 FYNNEI. The junction had 9 bases not matched to a gene; V was cut back by 9 bases and J by 2 bases. DNA for the CDR3: TGTGCCAGTAAACAGGGGCTATCTAACACTGAAGCTTTCTTT. It codes for CASKQGLSNTEAFF.

The gene calls are TRBV5-4 and TRBJ2-1; the D gene is possibly TRBD2 (6 bases). CDR1 and CDR2 (germline): SGHNT, YYREEE (reference sequence). The CDR3 is 14 amino acids. Trimming shortened V by 3 bases and J by 6 bases, and 13 bases separated the two germline ends. CDR3 sequence (DNA): TGTGCCAGCAGCTCTGGGGACTTTTCCAATGAGCAGTTCTTC. Translating gives CASSSGDFSNEQFF.

The chain couples TRBV19 to TRBJ2-3, with a possible D match to TRBD2 (5 bases). The CDR3 totals 13 residues. The V gene lost 2 bases and the J gene lost 6 bases, with 9 bases spanning the gap. The germline V gene has CDR1 LNHDA and CDR2 SQIVND (reference sequence). In DNA form, the CDR3 reads TGTGCCAGTAGTATACTAGGCGGGGATACGCAGTATTTT. It encodes CASSILGGDTQYF.

This clone was recorded only once. At one end the junction does not follow the germline gene, possibly because of a read error. This chain uses TRBV5-8 with TRBJ2-7; 12 nucleotides agree with TRBD2. Germline CDR1 reads SGHTS; CDR2 reads YDEGEE. This CDR3 comprises 14 residues. CDR3 DNA sequence: TGTGCCAGCAGCTCACTGGGACTAGCGGGCCCCGAGGGCTTC. Its protein product is CASSSLGLAGPEGF.

This chain uses TRBV12-5 with TRBJ2-7; D may be TRBD2 (5 bases). The V and J ends lost 9 bases and 1 base respectively, with 10 bases between them. The CDR3 contains 12 residues. Germline loops: CDR1 LGHNT, CDR2 FRNRAP. CDR3 region: CASAPGSYEQYF. The CDR3 DNA sequence: TGTGCTAGCGCCCCGGGGTCCTACGAGCAGTACTTC.

The chain links TRBV9 to TRBJ1-3, with no clear D. The CDR3 spans 16 residues. Between the trimmed V and J ends, which lost 0 bases and 0 bases, there was a span of 10 bases. Germline lookup yields CDR1 SGDLS and CDR2 YYNGEE. The CDR3 DNA reads TGTGCCAGCAGCGTAGAATTAACTAGCTCTGGAAACACCATATATTTT. Translation gives CASSVELTSSGNTIYF. The complete variable domain, with remaining parts taken from reference TRBV9 and TRBJ1-3, reads DSGVTQTPKHLITATGQRVTLRCSPRSGDLSVYWYQQSLDQGLQFLIQYYNGEERAKGNILERFSAQQFPDLHSELNLSSLELGDSALYFCASSVELTSSGNTIYFGEGSWLTVV.

The genes are TRBV6-5 and TRBJ2-1; TRBD2 agrees at 8 bases. Unmatched junction bases numbered 11, after V lost 2 bases and J lost 8 bases. The germline gives CDR1 MNHEY, CDR2 SVGAGI. CDR3 size: 16 residues. CDR3 amino acids: CASSYTSGGGGHEQFF. In nucleotides, the CDR3 is TGTGCCAGCAGTTACACAAGCGGGGGTGGGGGCCATGAGCAGTTCTTC.

The V gene is TRBV7-2, the J gene TRBJ2-2; TRBD2 matches 7 bases. Trimming removed 2 bases from V and 6 bases from J; junction bases left unmatched: 9. This CDR3 is built from 16 residues. Germline V gene lookup returns CDR1 SGHTA and CDR2 FQGNSA. Written as DNA, the CDR3 is TGTGCCAGCAGCTTACGGTCTAGCGGCCCACCCGGGGAGCTGTTTTTT. Its translation is CASSLRSSGPPGELFF.

The rearrangement uses TRBV5-6 and TRBJ1-3, with 7 bases identical to TRBD1. Germline V CDR1 and CDR2: SGHDT, YYEEEE. This CDR3 region has 15 residues. V lost 4 bases to trimming and J lost 0 bases; unmatched junction nucleotides: 4. Here the CDR3 DNA reads TGTGCCAGCAGCCAGTGGGACAGCTCTGGAAACACCATATATTTT. It codes for CASSQWDSSGNTIYF.

The V call is TRBV30, the J call TRBJ1-4; 8 bases fit TRBD1. The trim removed 3 bases at V and 3 bases at J, leaving 6 bases unmatched. This CDR3 comprises 15 residues. Germline CDR1 GTSNPN, CDR2 SVGIG (reference sequence). CDR3 amino acids: CAWRRQGAANEKLFF. CDR3 nucleotides: TGTGCCTGGAGGAGGCAGGGGGCGGCTAATGAAAAACTGTTTTTT. Together with reference TRBV30 and TRBJ1-4, the CDR3 gives the full variable domain: SQTIHQWPATLVQPVGSPLSLECTVEGTSNPNLYWYRQAAGRGLQLLFYSVGIGQISSEVPQNLSASRPQDRQFILSSKKLLLSDSGFYLCAWRRQGAANEKLFFGSGTQLSVL.

The chain is built from TRBV9 and TRBJ1-5, with 7 bases aligning to TRBD1. After removal of 4 bases from V and 0 bases from J, the junction contained 4 bases not matched to a gene. Germline CDR1 reads SGDLS; CDR2 reads YYNGEE. The CDR3 covers 15 residues. CDR3 nucleotide sequence: TGTGCCAGCAGCCCCGGGACAGTTAGCAATCAGCCCCAGCATTTT. Translated: CASSPGTVSNQPQHF.

The chain joins TRBV5-1 to TRBJ1-2; perhaps TRBD1 as D (6 bases). The germline gives CDR1 SGHRS, CDR2 YFSETQ. Trimming cost V 3 bases and J 9 bases, with 15 bases left between them. CDR3 length: 13 amino acids. The CDR3 coding sequence is TGCGCCAGCAGCTCTGACAGGTTCCGTAGCTACACCTTC. Its translation: CASSSDRFRSYTF.

This clone has a single count. The chain has TRBV7-8 and TRBJ2-1, with a tentative D call TRBD1 (8 bases). The CDR3 has 17 residues. The V gene's germline CDR1 is SGHVS and CDR2 FQNEAQ. V shed 4 bases and J shed 7 bases, with 23 bases lying between them. CDR3 in amino acids: CASSYRDRGGPGNEQFF. DNA for the CDR3: TGTGCCAGCAGCTACAGAGACAGGGGAGGGCCTGGGAATGAGCAGTTCTTC.

This chain joins TRBV30 and TRBJ1-2; D gene uncertain. Deletions cut 4 bases from V and 5 bases from J, with 26 bases between. Germline V gene data show CDR1 as GTSNPN and CDR2 as SVGIG (reference sequence). The CDR3 extends over 17 amino acids. CDR3 amino acids: CAWIPAPANFFGYGYTF. CDR3 DNA: TGTGCCTGGATCCCGGCCCCTGCCAACTTCTTCGGGTATGGCTACACCTTC.

The rearrangement uses TRBV19 and TRBJ2-1; TRBD1 matches at 8 bases. Germline CDR1 reads LNHDA; CDR2 reads SQIVND (reference sequence). CDR3 length: 15 amino acids. With 3 bases clipped from V and 5 bases from J, the junction kept 6 bases outside the gene matches. CDR3 bases: TGTGCCAGTAGTATCCCCAGGGGGCCTAACAATGAGCAGTTCTTC. Translating gives CASSIPRGPNNEQFF.

CDR3 nucleotides: TGTGCCTGGAGTGCACTCGACTATGGCTACACCTTC. As protein: CAWSALDYGYTF. The chain recombines TRBV30 with TRBJ1-2; D not resolved. Trimming took off 1 base at V and 3 bases at J, with 6 bases between the two ends. The CDR3 contains 12 residues. CDR1 GTSNPN and CDR2 SVGIG come from the germline V gene (reference sequence).

This clone has only a few counts. The chain uses TRBV10-3 and TRBJ1-2; TRBD1 matches 9 bases. V shed 10 bases, J shed 6 bases, and the junction held 6 bases outside the gene matches. Germline V gives CDR1 ENHRY, CDR2 SYGVKD. CDR3 length: 12 residues. This chain's CDR3 is CATLDRGNGYTF. CDR3 in DNA: TGTGCCACCTTAGACAGGGGGAATGGCTACACCTTC.

This clone has just one count. The V call is TRBV5-4, the J call TRBJ1-1; no firm D call. Germline V CDR1 and CDR2: SGHNT, YYREEE (reference sequence). Trimming took off 2 bases at V and 5 bases at J, with 10 bases between the two ends. The CDR3 runs 13 residues. CDR3 DNA: TGTGCCAGCAGCTTCTCGCAACAGACTGAAGCTTTCTTT. Amino acid sequence: CASSFSQQTEAFF.

This rearrangement joins TRBV2 to TRBJ2-5; D is uncertain. Trimming cost V 6 bases and J 5 bases, with 4 bases left between them. The CDR3 has 10 residues. Germline V lookup: CDR1 SNHLY, CDR2 FYNNEI. CDR3 coding DNA: TGTGCCAGCAGCTTGGAGACCCAGTACTTC. Residues: CASSLETQYF.